A selection of T cell receptor beta chains follows, all from one sample in a study of T cell responses to AZD1222 COVID-19 vaccine. Libraries were prepared by immunoSEQ multiplex PCR; TCRdb keeps only in-frame clonotypes and omits some of them. The table lists roughly 130,000 clones, 80% to 95% of them singletons. Sequencing used peripheral blood, obtained on day 0 of AZD1222 vaccination. These receptors were collected from an adult in good health. Each CDR3 is given with its conserved first and last residue. The order of the fields is CDR3 length, J gene, clone size, V gene, D gene, CDR3 protein, CDR3 DNA. The D gene is left open where the match is weak. Expanded clones are given a class, and other clones once, few, many or no size at all.

cdr3_length: 13; j_call: TRBJ1-1; clone_size: -; v_call: TRBV13; d_call: TRBD1; cdr3_aa: CASSLAQQTGAFF; cdr3_nt: TGTGCCAGCAGCTTAGCCCAACAGACAGGGGCTTTCTTT
cdr3_length: 14; j_call: TRBJ1-1; clone_size: -; v_call: TRBV5-1; d_call: -; cdr3_aa: CASSTPGQNTEAFF; cdr3_nt: TGCGCCAGCAGCACGCCGGGACAGAACACTGAAGCTTTCTTT
cdr3_length: 15; j_call: TRBJ2-7; clone_size: -; v_call: TRBV7-8; d_call: -; cdr3_aa: CASNINRPGNREQYF; cdr3_nt: TGTGCCAGCAACATAAACCGGCCGGGAAACCGAGAGCAGTACTTC
cdr3_length: 13; j_call: TRBJ1-2; clone_size: -; v_call: TRBV5-4; d_call: -; cdr3_aa: CASSSRGVYGYTF; cdr3_nt: TGTGCCAGCAGCTCCCGGGGGGTATATGGCTACACCTTC
cdr3_length: 11; j_call: TRBJ2-7; clone_size: -; v_call: TRBV11-3; d_call: -; cdr3_aa: CASSLNDEQYF; cdr3_nt: TGTGCCAGCAGCTTAAACGACGAGCAGTACTTC
cdr3_length: 14; j_call: TRBJ2-3; clone_size: -; v_call: TRBV28; d_call: TRBD1; cdr3_aa: CASSPGQGTDTQYF; cdr3_nt: TGTGCCAGCAGTCCGGGACAGGGCACAGATACGCAGTATTTT
cdr3_length: 15; j_call: TRBJ2-5; clone_size: -; v_call: TRBV11-3; d_call: TRBD2; cdr3_aa: CASRNPGGPQETQYF; cdr3_nt: TGTGCCAGCAGGAATCCGGGAGGGCCCCAAGAGACCCAGTACTTC
cdr3_length: 15; j_call: TRBJ2-5; clone_size: -; v_call: TRBV28; d_call: -; cdr3_aa: CASSWLAGRLETQYF; cdr3_nt: TGTGCCAGCAGTTGGTTGGCAGGCAGGCTTGAGACCCAGTACTTC
cdr3_length: 14; j_call: TRBJ2-1; clone_size: -; v_call: TRBV4-2; d_call: -; cdr3_aa: CASSRGGIYNEQFF; cdr3_nt: TGTGCCAGCAGCCGGGGGGGCATATACAATGAGCAGTTCTTC
cdr3_length: 11; j_call: TRBJ2-7; clone_size: -; v_call: TRBV12-3/TRBV12-4; d_call: -; cdr3_aa: CASSSTYEQYF; cdr3_nt: TGTGCCAGCAGTTCTACCTACGAGCAGTACTTC
cdr3_length: 13; j_call: TRBJ2-1; clone_size: once; v_call: TRBV11-2; d_call: -; cdr3_aa: CASSPWVYNEQFF; cdr3_nt: TGTGCCAGCAGCCCGTGGGTCTACAATGAGCAGTTCTTC
cdr3_length: 13; j_call: TRBJ1-6; clone_size: -; v_call: TRBV7-3; d_call: -; cdr3_aa: CASSQDGNSPLHF; cdr3_nt: TGTGCCAGCAGCCAGGACGGCAATTCACCCCTCCACTTT
cdr3_length: 13; j_call: TRBJ2-4; clone_size: -; v_call: TRBV30; d_call: -; cdr3_aa: CAWEGDTKNIQYF; cdr3_nt: TGTGCCTGGGAGGGGGACACCAAAAACATTCAGTACTTC
cdr3_length: 12; j_call: TRBJ2-1; clone_size: -; v_call: TRBV5-1; d_call: TRBD2; cdr3_aa: CASSVLAGEQFF; cdr3_nt: TGCGCCAGCAGCGTACTAGCGGGGGAGCAGTTCTTC
cdr3_length: 12; j_call: TRBJ1-1; clone_size: -; v_call: TRBV24-1; d_call: -; cdr3_aa: CATSDLGRKAFF; cdr3_nt: TGTGCCACCAGTGATTTGGGCAGAAAAGCTTTCTTT
cdr3_length: 12; j_call: TRBJ2-7; clone_size: -; v_call: TRBV15; d_call: -; cdr3_aa: CATSRAGGEQYF; cdr3_nt: TGTGCCACCAGCAGAGCGGGTGGCGAGCAGTACTTC
cdr3_length: 13; j_call: TRBJ2-1; clone_size: -; v_call: TRBV12-3/TRBV12-4; d_call: -; cdr3_aa: CASLHSSYNEQFF; cdr3_nt: TGTGCCAGCCTCCACAGCTCCTACAATGAGCAGTTCTTC
cdr3_length: 13; j_call: TRBJ2-3; clone_size: -; v_call: TRBV27; d_call: -; cdr3_aa: CASSFLLEGTQYF; cdr3_nt: TGTGCCAGCAGTTTCCTACTTGAGGGAACGCAGTATTTT
cdr3_length: 15; j_call: TRBJ2-1; clone_size: -; v_call: TRBV7-2; d_call: -; cdr3_aa: CASSRGGSSYNEQFF; cdr3_nt: TGTGCCAGCAGCCGCGGGGGCAGCTCCTACAATGAGCAGTTCTTC
cdr3_length: 16; j_call: TRBJ1-2; clone_size: -; v_call: TRBV7-2; d_call: TRBD1; cdr3_aa: CASSLVGAVGQGGYTF; cdr3_nt: TGTGCCAGCAGCTTAGTGGGGGCCGTGGGACAGGGCGGCTACACCTTC
cdr3_length: 15; j_call: TRBJ2-1; clone_size: -; v_call: TRBV4-2; d_call: -; cdr3_aa: CASSQGRQTYNEQFF; cdr3_nt: TGTGCCAGCAGCCAAGGTCGGCAGACTTACAATGAGCAGTTCTTC
cdr3_length: 14; j_call: TRBJ2-7; clone_size: -; v_call: TRBV10-2; d_call: TRBD1; cdr3_aa: CASSGDRGYYEQYF; cdr3_nt: TGCGCCAGCAGTGGGGACAGGGGATACTACGAGCAGTACTTC
cdr3_length: 16; j_call: TRBJ2-1; clone_size: -; v_call: TRBV24-1; d_call: TRBD2; cdr3_aa: CATSDKMAPSGNEQFF; cdr3_nt: TGTGCCACCAGTGATAAAATGGCGCCTAGCGGCAATGAGCAGTTCTTC
cdr3_length: 14; j_call: TRBJ2-1; clone_size: -; v_call: TRBV9; d_call: TRBD2; cdr3_aa: CASSVGGGADEQFF; cdr3_nt: TGTGCCAGCAGCGTAGGCGGGGGGGCGGATGAGCAGTTCTTC
cdr3_length: 14; j_call: TRBJ2-3; clone_size: -; v_call: TRBV7-6; d_call: TRBD1; cdr3_aa: CASSISGGAYTQYF; cdr3_nt: TGTGCCAGCAGCATATCAGGGGGCGCATATACGCAGTATTTT
cdr3_length: 11; j_call: TRBJ1-3; clone_size: -; v_call: TRBV7-8; d_call: -; cdr3_aa: CAGGSGNTIYF; cdr3_nt: TGTGCCGGGGGGTCTGGAAACACCATATATTTT
cdr3_length: 13; j_call: TRBJ1-3; clone_size: -; v_call: TRBV7-2; d_call: -; cdr3_aa: CASSRPFGNTIYF; cdr3_nt: TGTGCCAGCTCTCGACCCTTTGGAAACACCATATATTTT
cdr3_length: 14; j_call: TRBJ2-7; clone_size: -; v_call: TRBV7-2; d_call: -; cdr3_aa: CASSQGGGAYEQYF; cdr3_nt: TGTGCCAGCAGCCAAGGAGGGGGGGCTTACGAGCAGTACTTC
cdr3_length: 16; j_call: TRBJ1-1; clone_size: -; v_call: TRBV10-3; d_call: TRBD1; cdr3_aa: CAISVGQGAWDTEAFF; cdr3_nt: TGTGCCATCAGTGTGGGACAGGGGGCCTGGGATACTGAAGCTTTCTTT
cdr3_length: 12; j_call: TRBJ1-1; clone_size: few; v_call: TRBV19; d_call: -; cdr3_aa: CASSGGWSEAFF; cdr3_nt: TGTGCCAGTAGTGGCGGGTGGTCTGAAGCTTTCTTT
cdr3_length: 14; j_call: TRBJ1-1; clone_size: -; v_call: TRBV19; d_call: -; cdr3_aa: CASSITGGNTEAFF; cdr3_nt: TGTGCCAGTAGTATAACGGGGGGTAACACTGAAGCTTTCTTT
cdr3_length: 14; j_call: TRBJ2-3; clone_size: -; v_call: TRBV9; d_call: TRBD2; cdr3_aa: CASSLSGGANTQYF; cdr3_nt: TGTGCCAGCAGCTTAAGCGGGGGGGCGAATACGCAGTATTTT
cdr3_length: 14; j_call: TRBJ2-5; clone_size: -; v_call: TRBV6-2/TRBV6-3; d_call: TRBD1; cdr3_aa: CASSRQGREETQYF; cdr3_nt: TGTGCCAGCAGCAGACAGGGGCGGGAAGAGACCCAGTACTTC
cdr3_length: 15; j_call: TRBJ1-4; clone_size: -; v_call: TRBV5-1; d_call: -; cdr3_aa: CASSFIQGENEKLFF; cdr3_nt: TGCGCCAGCAGCTTTATCCAGGGCGAGAATGAAAAACTGTTTTTT
cdr3_length: 13; j_call: TRBJ1-2; clone_size: -; v_call: TRBV7-9; d_call: TRBD1; cdr3_aa: CASSLLQGAGYTF; cdr3_nt: TGTGCCAGCAGCTTACTACAGGGGGCTGGCTACACCTTC
cdr3_length: 14; j_call: TRBJ2-5; clone_size: -; v_call: TRBV9; d_call: -; cdr3_aa: CASSPQTGGETQYF; cdr3_nt: TGTGCCAGCAGCCCTCAGACAGGAGGGGAGACCCAGTACTTC
cdr3_length: 13; j_call: TRBJ1-5; clone_size: -; v_call: TRBV7-3; d_call: -; cdr3_aa: CASSQQGDQPQHF; cdr3_nt: TGTGCCAGCAGCCAACAGGGAGATCAGCCCCAGCATTTT
cdr3_length: 16; j_call: TRBJ1-1; clone_size: -; v_call: TRBV7-9; d_call: -; cdr3_aa: CASSLTAVGIAAEAFF; cdr3_nt: TGTGCCAGCAGCTTAACCGCAGTCGGTATTGCTGCTGAAGCTTTCTTT
cdr3_length: 11; j_call: TRBJ1-1; clone_size: -; v_call: TRBV6-5; d_call: -; cdr3_aa: CASRQGTEAFF; cdr3_nt: TGTGCCAGCAGACAGGGTACTGAAGCTTTCTTT
cdr3_length: 14; j_call: TRBJ2-5; clone_size: -; v_call: TRBV18; d_call: -; cdr3_aa: CASSPTESATTQYF; cdr3_nt: TGTGCCAGCTCACCAACCGAATCCGCGACGACCCAGTACTTC
cdr3_length: 16; j_call: TRBJ2-4; clone_size: -; v_call: TRBV9; d_call: TRBD2; cdr3_aa: CASSPGEGRAKNIQYF; cdr3_nt: TGTGCCAGCAGCCCTGGGGAGGGTCGGGCCAAAAACATTCAGTACTTC
cdr3_length: 12; j_call: TRBJ2-1; clone_size: once; v_call: TRBV11-3; d_call: -; cdr3_aa: CASSQADNEQFF; cdr3_nt: TGTGCCAGCAGCCAAGCGGACAATGAGCAGTTCTTC
cdr3_length: 16; j_call: TRBJ2-1; clone_size: -; v_call: TRBV7-6; d_call: -; cdr3_aa: CASSPTLGSSYNEQFF; cdr3_nt: TGTGCCAGCAGCCCCACCCTCGGGAGTTCCTACAATGAGCAGTTCTTC
cdr3_length: 13; j_call: TRBJ1-3; clone_size: once; v_call: TRBV7-9; d_call: -; cdr3_aa: CASSLAWGDTIYF; cdr3_nt: TGTGCCAGCAGCTTAGCGTGGGGGGACACCATATATTTT
cdr3_length: 13; j_call: TRBJ1-5; clone_size: -; v_call: TRBV2; d_call: -; cdr3_aa: CATRGGSYQPQHF; cdr3_nt: TGTGCCACCCGTGGGGGTTCATATCAGCCCCAGCATTTT
cdr3_length: 15; j_call: TRBJ2-1; clone_size: -; v_call: TRBV7-2; d_call: TRBD2; cdr3_aa: CASGWTSGANNEQFF; cdr3_nt: TGTGCCAGCGGATGGACTAGCGGGGCGAACAATGAGCAGTTCTTC
cdr3_length: 15; j_call: TRBJ1-1; clone_size: -; v_call: TRBV5-4; d_call: -; cdr3_aa: CASSLGGTLNTEAFF; cdr3_nt: TGTGCCAGCAGCTTGGGAGGGACGCTAAACACTGAAGCTTTCTTT
cdr3_length: 14; j_call: TRBJ1-2; clone_size: -; v_call: TRBV2; d_call: TRBD1; cdr3_aa: CASSVEGANYGYTF; cdr3_nt: TGTGCCAGCAGTGTGGAGGGGGCGAACTATGGCTACACCTTC
cdr3_length: 15; j_call: TRBJ2-1; clone_size: -; v_call: TRBV7-3; d_call: -; cdr3_aa: CASSPVPAEYNEQFF; cdr3_nt: TGTGCCAGCAGTCCAGTGCCGGCGGAGTACAATGAGCAGTTCTTC
cdr3_length: 16; j_call: TRBJ2-7; clone_size: -; v_call: TRBV6-1; d_call: -; cdr3_aa: CASSEARGHFSYEQYF; cdr3_nt: TGTGCCAGCAGTGAAGCTAGGGGACACTTTTCCTACGAGCAGTACTTC
cdr3_length: 14; j_call: TRBJ1-3; clone_size: once; v_call: TRBV5-8; d_call: -; cdr3_aa: CASSGTWTGNTIYF; cdr3_nt: TGTGCCAGCAGCGGTACATGGACTGGAAACACCATATATTTT
cdr3_length: 14; j_call: TRBJ1-2; clone_size: -; v_call: TRBV7-9; d_call: TRBD1; cdr3_aa: CASSQRGTDYGYTF; cdr3_nt: TGTGCCAGCAGCCAAAGGGGGACAGACTATGGCTACACCTTC
cdr3_length: 14; j_call: TRBJ1-6; clone_size: -; v_call: TRBV2; d_call: TRBD1; cdr3_aa: CASSGGTGNSPLHF; cdr3_nt: TGTGCCAGCAGTGGGGGGACAGGCAATTCACCCCTCCACTTT
cdr3_length: 16; j_call: TRBJ1-2; clone_size: -; v_call: TRBV6-1; d_call: -; cdr3_aa: CASSGIWQTPNYGYTF; cdr3_nt: TGTGCCAGCAGTGGTATTTGGCAGACCCCTAACTATGGCTACACCTTC